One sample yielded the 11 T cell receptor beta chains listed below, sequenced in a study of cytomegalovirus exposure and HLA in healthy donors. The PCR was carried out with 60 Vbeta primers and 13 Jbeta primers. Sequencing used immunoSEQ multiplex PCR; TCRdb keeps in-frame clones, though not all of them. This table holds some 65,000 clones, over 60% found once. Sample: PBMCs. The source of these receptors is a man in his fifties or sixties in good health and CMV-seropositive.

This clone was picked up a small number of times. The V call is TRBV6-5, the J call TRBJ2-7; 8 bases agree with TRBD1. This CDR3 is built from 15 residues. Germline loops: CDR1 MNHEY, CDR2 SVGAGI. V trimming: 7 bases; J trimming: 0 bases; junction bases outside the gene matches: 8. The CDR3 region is CASKVQGEFSYEQYF. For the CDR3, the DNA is TGTGCCAGCAAAGTACAGGGGGAATTCTCCTACGAGCAGTACTTC.

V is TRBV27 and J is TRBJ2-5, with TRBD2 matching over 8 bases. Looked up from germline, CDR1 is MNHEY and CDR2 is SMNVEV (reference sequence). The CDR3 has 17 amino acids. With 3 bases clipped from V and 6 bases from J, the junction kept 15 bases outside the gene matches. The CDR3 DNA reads TGTGCCAGCAGTTTCAGAGGGGGACTAGAGTTTGAAAAGACCCAGTACTTC. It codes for CASSFRGGLEFEKTQYF.

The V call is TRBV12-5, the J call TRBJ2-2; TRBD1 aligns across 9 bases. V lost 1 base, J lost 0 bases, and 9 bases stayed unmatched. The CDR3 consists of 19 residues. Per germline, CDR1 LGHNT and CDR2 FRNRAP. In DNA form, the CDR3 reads TGTGCTAGTGGTTTGGCCACAGGGGGCTCGAGGGCGAACACCGGGGAGCTGTTTTTT. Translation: CASGLATGGSRANTGELFF.

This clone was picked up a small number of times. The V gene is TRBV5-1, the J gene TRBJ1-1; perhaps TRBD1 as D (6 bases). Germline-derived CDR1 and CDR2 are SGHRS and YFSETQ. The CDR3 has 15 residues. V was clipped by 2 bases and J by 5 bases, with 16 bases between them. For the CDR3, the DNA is TGCGCCAGCAGCTTACCAACAGGGTCGGAGACTGAAGCTTTCTTT. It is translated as CASSLPTGSETEAFF.

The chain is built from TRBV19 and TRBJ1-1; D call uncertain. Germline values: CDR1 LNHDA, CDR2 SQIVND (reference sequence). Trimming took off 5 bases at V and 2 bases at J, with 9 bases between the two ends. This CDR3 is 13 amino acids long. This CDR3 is CASSLLGNTEAFF. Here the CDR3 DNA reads TGTGCCAGTAGTTTACTCGGTAACACTGAAGCTTTCTTT.

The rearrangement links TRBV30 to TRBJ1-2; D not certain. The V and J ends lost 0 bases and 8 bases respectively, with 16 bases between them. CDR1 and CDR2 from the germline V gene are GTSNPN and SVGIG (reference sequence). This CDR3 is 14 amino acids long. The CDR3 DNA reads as TGTGCCTGGAGTGTACAGTCGGGGATGCGAGGCTACACCTTC. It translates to CAWSVQSGMRGYTF.

The chain's CDR3 is CASTARTGDTDTQYF. The CDR3 DNA is TGTGCCAGCACCGCTCGGACAGGAGACACAGATACGCAGTATTTT. This chain connects TRBV5-4 to TRBJ2-3; 7 bases agree with TRBD1. Germline V gives CDR1 SGHNT, CDR2 YYREEE (reference sequence). The CDR3 spans 15 residues. V was pared by 6 bases and J by 2 bases, with 9 bases of the junction left unmatched.

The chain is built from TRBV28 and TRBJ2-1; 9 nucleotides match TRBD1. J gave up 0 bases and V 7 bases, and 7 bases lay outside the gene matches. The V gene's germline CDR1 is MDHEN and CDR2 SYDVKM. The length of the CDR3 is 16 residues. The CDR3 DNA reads TGTGCCAGCACCAAGACAGGGGGGAGCTCCTACAATGAGCAGTTCTTC. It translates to CASTKTGGSSYNEQFF.

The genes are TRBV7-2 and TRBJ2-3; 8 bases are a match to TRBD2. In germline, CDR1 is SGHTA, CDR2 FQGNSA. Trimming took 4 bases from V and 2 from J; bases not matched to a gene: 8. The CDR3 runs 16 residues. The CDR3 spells CASSYSGTRDTDTQYF. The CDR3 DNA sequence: TGTGCCAGCAGCTACTCGGGGACTAGGGACACAGATACGCAGTATTTT.

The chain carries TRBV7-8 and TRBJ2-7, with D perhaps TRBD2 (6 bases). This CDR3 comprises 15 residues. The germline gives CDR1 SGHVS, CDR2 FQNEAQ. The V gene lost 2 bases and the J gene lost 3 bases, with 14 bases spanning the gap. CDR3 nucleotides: TGTGCCAGCAGCTTAAGGACTACAAGGAACTACGAGCAGTACTTC. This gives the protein CASSLRTTRNYEQYF.

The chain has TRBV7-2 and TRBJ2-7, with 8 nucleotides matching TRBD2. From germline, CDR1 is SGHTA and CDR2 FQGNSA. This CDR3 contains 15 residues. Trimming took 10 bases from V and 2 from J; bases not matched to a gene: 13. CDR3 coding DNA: TGTGCCACCAAGGGAGGTACGGGGGGGCCCTACGAGCAGTACTTC. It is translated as CATKGGTGGPYEQYF. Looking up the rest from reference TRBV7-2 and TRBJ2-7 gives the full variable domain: GAGVSQSPSNKVTEKGKDVELRCDPISGHTALYWYRQSLGQGLEFLIYFQGNSAPDKSGLPSDRFSAERTGGSVSTLTIQRTQQEDSAVYLCATKGGTGGPYEQYFGPGTRLTVT.